This TCR beta chain stems from a study of T cell changes during pregnancy in multiple sclerosis. Sequencing used immunoSEQ multiplex PCR; TCRdb keeps in-frame clones, though not all of them. The sample includes approximately 87,000 clones, about 89% of them seen just once. CDR1 is SQVTM and CDR2 is ANQGSEA in the germline V gene. V was pared by 6 bases and J by 5 bases, with 9 bases of the junction left unmatched. CDR3 length: 14 amino acids. The receptor comes from a female donor with multiple sclerosis, enrolled in a pregnancy study. This material consisted of CD4+ T cells from peripheral blood mononuclear cells, taken in the second trimester of pregnancy. This chain joins TRBV29-1 and TRBJ2-1; 8 bases fit TRBD1. CDR3 in amino acids: CSVQRTGKNNEQFF. CDR3 in DNA: TGCAGCGTCCAAAGGACAGGGAAGAACAATGAGCAGTTCTTC.